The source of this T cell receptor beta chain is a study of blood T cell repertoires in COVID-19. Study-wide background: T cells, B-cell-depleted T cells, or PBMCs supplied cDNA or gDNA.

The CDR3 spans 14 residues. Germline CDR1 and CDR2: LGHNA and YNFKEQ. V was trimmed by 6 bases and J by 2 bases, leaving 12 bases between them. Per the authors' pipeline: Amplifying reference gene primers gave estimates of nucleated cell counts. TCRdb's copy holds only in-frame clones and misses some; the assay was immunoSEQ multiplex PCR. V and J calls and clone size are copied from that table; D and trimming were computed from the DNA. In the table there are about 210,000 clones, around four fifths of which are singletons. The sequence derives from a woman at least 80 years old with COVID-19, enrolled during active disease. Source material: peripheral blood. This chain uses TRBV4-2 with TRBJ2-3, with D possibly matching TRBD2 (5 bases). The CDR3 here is CASSRALVTDTQYF. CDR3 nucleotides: TGTGCCAGCAGTCGTGCACTAGTCACAGATACGCAGTATTTT.